This T cell receptor beta chain was observed in a study of T cell repertoires in cytomegalovirus infection. TCRdb re-derived calls from the reads in MiXCR, one entry per CDR3 protein. The table lists fewer than 550,000 distinct CDR3 sequences, about 26% of them singletons. CDR3 size: 13 residues. Germline-derived CDR1 and CDR2 are MNHNY and SVGAGI (reference sequence). The V end was cut by 4 bases, the J end by 6 bases, with 10 bases between. Sample: PBMCs. The rearrangement links TRBV6-6 to TRBJ2-4, with D maybe TRBD1 (6 bases). The receptor comes from a human donor in good health (CMV status not recorded). Some clones in this sample may be carry-over from other donors' samples. CDR3 coding DNA: TGTGCCAGCAGTTCGGTCAGGGGAAACATTCAGTACTTC. As protein: CASSSVRGNIQYF.